This T cell receptor beta chain was identified during a study of T cell changes during pregnancy in multiple sclerosis. Sequenced by immunoSEQ multiplex PCR; TCRdb stores in-frame clones only, minus some. The sample consists of 70,000 to 100,000 clones, almost 95% of them appearing once. The sequences come from peripheral blood, collected in the third trimester of pregnancy. The source of this sequence is a female donor with multiple sclerosis, enrolled in a pregnancy study.

The CDR3 bases are TGTGCCTGGAGAGGACAGGGGTACTACTCTGGAAACACCATATATTTT. Its protein product is CAWRGQGYYSGNTIYF. V is TRBV30 and J is TRBJ1-3; 9 bases line up with TRBD1. In germline, CDR1 is GTSNPN, CDR2 SVGIG (reference sequence). The junction had 6 bases not matched to a gene; V was cut back by 3 bases and J by 0 bases. This CDR3 region has 16 residues.